This T cell receptor (beta chain) was identified in a study of T cell repertoires in cytomegalovirus infection. V was cut by 5 bases and J by 6 bases, with 13 bases left in between. Germline values: CDR1 SGHTA, CDR2 FQGTGA. The CDR3 loop spans 13 amino acids. TCRdb ran MiXCR on the reads and lists one entry per CDR3 protein. This sample has about 180,000 distinct CDR3 sequences, with approximately 14% found just once. This clonotype was counted at least ten times. Sequencing was performed on PBMCs. This receptor was identified in a human donor in good health (CMV status not recorded). Some clones in this sample may be carry-over from other donors' samples. V usage is TRBV7-3 and J usage is TRBJ1-2, with D possibly being TRBD1 (6 bases). CDR3 in DNA: TGTGCCAGCAGCCCCGGGGGGGGGCATGGCTACACCTTC. This codes for CASSPGGGHGYTF.